This entry is about one TCR beta chain. Clones were sequenced by immunoSEQ multiplex PCR, and TCRdb holds only the in-frame ones, with some missing. The sample yields more than 100,000 clones, over 80% seen once. CDR3 length: 13 residues. In germline, CDR1 is SGHRS, CDR2 YFSETQ. This sample stems from a study of radiotherapy plus CTLA-4 blockade in lung cancer. The specimen comprised peripheral blood, sampled from a patient treated with radiotherapy plus ipilimumab. V usage is TRBV5-1 and J usage is TRBJ2-5; D is ambiguous. The J call may be incorrect, as the DNA end agrees better with TRBJ2-7. This receptor was identified in a human donor with non-small cell lung cancer that progressed on radiotherapy plus ipilimumab. The CDR3 sequence: CASSLEVELEQYF. CDR3 bases: TGCGCCAGCAGCTTGGAGGTGGAGCTCGAGCAGTACTTC.